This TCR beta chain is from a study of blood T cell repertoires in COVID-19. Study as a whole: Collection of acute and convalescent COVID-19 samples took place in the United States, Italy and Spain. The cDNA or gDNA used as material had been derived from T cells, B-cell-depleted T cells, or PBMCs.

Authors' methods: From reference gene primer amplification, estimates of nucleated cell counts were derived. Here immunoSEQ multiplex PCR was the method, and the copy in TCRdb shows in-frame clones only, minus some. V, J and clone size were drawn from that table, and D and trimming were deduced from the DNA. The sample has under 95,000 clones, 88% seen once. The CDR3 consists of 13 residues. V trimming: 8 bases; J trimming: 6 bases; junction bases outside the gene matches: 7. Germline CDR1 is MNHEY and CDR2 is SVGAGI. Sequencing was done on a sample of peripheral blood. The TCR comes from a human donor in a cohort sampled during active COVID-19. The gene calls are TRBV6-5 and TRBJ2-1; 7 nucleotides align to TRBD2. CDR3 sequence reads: CASLAGVSNEQFF. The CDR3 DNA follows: TGTGCCAGCTTGGCGGGAGTGAGCAATGAGCAGTTCTTC.